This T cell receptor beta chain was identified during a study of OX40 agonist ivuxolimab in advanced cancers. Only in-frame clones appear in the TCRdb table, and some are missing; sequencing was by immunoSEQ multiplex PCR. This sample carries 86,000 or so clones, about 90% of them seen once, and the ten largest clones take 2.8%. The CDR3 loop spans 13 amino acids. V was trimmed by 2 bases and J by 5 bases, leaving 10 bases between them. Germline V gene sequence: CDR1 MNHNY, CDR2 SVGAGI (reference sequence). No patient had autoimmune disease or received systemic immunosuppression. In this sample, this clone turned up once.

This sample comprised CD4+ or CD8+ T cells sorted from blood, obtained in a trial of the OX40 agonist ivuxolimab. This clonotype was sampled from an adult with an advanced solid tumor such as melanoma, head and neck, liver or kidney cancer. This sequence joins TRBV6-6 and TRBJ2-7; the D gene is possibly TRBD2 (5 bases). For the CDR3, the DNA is TGTGCCAGCAGTTACGTTTCTAGCAACGAGCAGTACTTC. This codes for CASSYVSSNEQYF.